This section outlines one TCR beta chain sequence together with its context. The data belong to a study of blood T cell repertoires in COVID-19. Here immunoSEQ multiplex PCR was the method, and the copy in TCRdb shows in-frame clones only, minus some. This table has fewer than 300,000 clones, 80% to 90% appearing once. Trimming cost V 5 bases and J 3 bases; bases outside gene matches: 7. Germline assignment: CDR1 MDHEN and CDR2 SYDVKM. CDR3 length: 15 residues. The chain combines TRBV28 with TRBJ1-2; 9 bases fit TRBD1. The sample was PBMCs or T cells enriched from blood (not recorded which). This clonotype originated in a woman between 25 and 40 years old who had recovered from COVID-19. The CDR3 loop reads CASSTGQGRDYGYTF. The CDR3 DNA reads as TGTGCCAGCAGTACCGGACAGGGGAGGGACTATGGCTACACCTTC.